This note documents a single T cell receptor beta chain sequence. The trim removed 4 bases at V and 5 bases at J, leaving 8 bases unmatched. The CDR3 totals 14 residues. The germline gives CDR1 SEHNR, CDR2 FQNEAQ (reference sequence). The sample is drawn from a study of shared T cell receptors in the human thymus. TCRdb's copy holds only in-frame clones and misses some; the assay was immunoSEQ multiplex PCR. The data hold hundreds of thousands of clones, with approximately 95% observed a single time. This chain connects TRBV7-9 to TRBJ2-7; TRBD1 matches 7 bases. The TCR sequence derives from a human donor. Sequenced sample: thymocytes. The CDR3 is CASSSQGQGDEQYF. DNA of the CDR3: TGTGCCAGCAGCTCCCAGGGCCAGGGGGACGAGCAGTACTTC.